This entry describes one TCR beta chain. The antigen is not known. This sample was included in a study of cytomegalovirus exposure and HLA in healthy donors. PCR was performed using 60 Vbeta and 13 Jbeta primers. Sequencing was performed with immunoSEQ multiplex PCR; in TCRdb, only in-frame clones are kept and a portion is missing. The profile shows 100,000 to 150,000 clones, 73% of them singletons. Overall study findings and caveats: Later findings reportedly placed an Asian-associated ancestry cluster below the approximately 650-donor mean for N-insertions. The only immune exposure information that was available was CMV serostatus.

Trimming removed 2 bases from V and 6 bases from J, with 5 bases in between. The V gene's germline CDR1 is MGHRA and CDR2 YSYEKL. This CDR3 contains 11 residues. The chain recombines TRBV4-1 with TRBJ2-7; D gene ambiguous. This TCR came from a man between 60 and 75 years old in good health and CMV-seropositive. What was sequenced was PBMCs. The CDR3 loop is CASSQFREQYF. The CDR3 DNA sequence: TGCGCCAGCAGCCAATTTCGCGAGCAGTACTTC.